This T cell receptor beta chain came from a study of CD8 T cells in ankylosing spondylitis. Findings of the study overall: A TCR beta motif made of eight highly homologous variants seemed typical of ankylosing spondylitis blood.

V shed 5 bases and J shed 10 bases, with 20 bases lying between them. Germline loops: CDR1 DFQATT, CDR2 SNEGSKA (reference sequence). The CDR3 is made up of 14 amino acids. This clonotype was observed a few times. Its antigen is not identified. Using its own MiXCR run on the 5' RACE reads, TCRdb lists one record per CDR3 protein. Here the sample spans 750,000 to 850,000 distinct CDR3 sequences, 10% to 15% being singletons. This chain connects TRBV20-1 to TRBJ1-4; a possible D gene is TRBD1 (5 bases). Specimen: blood, either unsorted or a sorted T cell fraction (not recorded which). This sequence originates from a male donor with ankylosing spondylitis. The CDR3 spells CSAWPGTGEGKLFF. CDR3 in DNA: TGCAGTGCTTGGCCAGGGACGGGCGAGGGAAAACTGTTTTTT.